This T cell receptor (beta chain) was identified in a study of T cell repertoires in cytomegalovirus infection. Study-wide context: A matching HLA type, together with CMV infection, was signaled by public TCR beta signatures. The study's findings and limits: The ex vivo response was dominated by HLA-C-restricted CMV-specific TCR beta clonotypes. Based on cumulative public TCR beta family frequency, carriers of CMV plus the relevant HLA were identified.

A single record per CDR3 protein comes from TCRdb applying MiXCR to the reads. The table includes some 800,000 distinct CDR3 sequences, around a third detected once. This clonotype was counted a few times. Its specificity is not known. Germline assignment: CDR1 DFQATT and CDR2 SNEGSKA (reference sequence). CDR3 length: 11 amino acids. The chain combines TRBV20-1 with TRBJ2-1; D is undetermined. This material consisted of cultured CD8+ T cells from PBMCs, taken from culture after CMV antigen stimulation. The sequence was collected from a human donor in good health (CMV status not recorded). Some clones in this sample may be carry-over from other donors' samples. The CDR3 is CSRWDYNEQFF. CDR3 coding DNA: TGCAGCCGGTGGGACTACAATGAGCAGTTCTTC.